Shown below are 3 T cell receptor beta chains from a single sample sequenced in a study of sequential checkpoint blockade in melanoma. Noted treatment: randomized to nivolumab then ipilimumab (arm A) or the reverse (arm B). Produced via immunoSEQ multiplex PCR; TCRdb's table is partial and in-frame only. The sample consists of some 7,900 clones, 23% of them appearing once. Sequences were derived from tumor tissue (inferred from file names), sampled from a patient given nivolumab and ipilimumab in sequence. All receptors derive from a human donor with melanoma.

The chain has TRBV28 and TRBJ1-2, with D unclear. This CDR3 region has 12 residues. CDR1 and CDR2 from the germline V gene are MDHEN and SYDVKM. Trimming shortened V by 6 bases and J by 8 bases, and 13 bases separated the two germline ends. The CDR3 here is CASREWKGGYTF. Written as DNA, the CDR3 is TGTGCCAGCAGAGAGTGGAAGGGCGGCTACACCTTC.

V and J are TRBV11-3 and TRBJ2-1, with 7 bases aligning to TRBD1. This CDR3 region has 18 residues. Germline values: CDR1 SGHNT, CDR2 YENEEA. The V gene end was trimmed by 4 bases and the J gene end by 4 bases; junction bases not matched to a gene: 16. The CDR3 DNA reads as TGTGCCAGCAGCTCCGGCTGGGACAGAGTATCCGATTACAATGAGCAGTTCTTC. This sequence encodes CASSSGWDRVSDYNEQFF.

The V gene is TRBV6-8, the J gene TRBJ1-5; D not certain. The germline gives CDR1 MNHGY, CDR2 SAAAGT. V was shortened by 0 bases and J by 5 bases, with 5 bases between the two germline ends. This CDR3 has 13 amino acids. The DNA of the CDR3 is TGTGCCAGCAGTTACTCCCCATATCAGCCCCAGCATTTT. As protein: CASSYSPYQPQHF.